This paragraph reports one TCR beta chain. Data came from immunoSEQ multiplex PCR; TCRdb stores just in-frame clones and leaves some out. The table shows tens of thousands of clones, with approximately 81% occurring only once. CDR1 is SGDLS, CDR2 YYNGEE, per germline. This CDR3 has 14 amino acids. The ends lost 0 bases at V and 3 bases at J; junction bases unmatched: 1. Cohort allocation depended upon clinical history that participants reported. The source of the sample is a study of blood T cell repertoires in COVID-19. This chain connects TRBV9 to TRBJ2-7; 9 bases match TRBD2. The receptor was derived from a woman aged 40-49 years with acute COVID-19. Sequencing was carried out using PBMCs or T cells enriched from blood (not recorded which). The CDR3 DNA sequence: TGTGCCAGCAGCGTAGGTAGCGGGAGCTACGAGCAGTACTTC. This sequence encodes CASSVGSGSYEQYF. Full variable domain (remainder filled in from reference TRBV9 and TRBJ2-7): DSGVTQTPKHLITATGQRVTLRCSPRSGDLSVYWYQQSLDQGLQFLIQYYNGEERAKGNILERFSAQQFPDLHSELNLSSLELGDSALYFCASSVGSGSYEQYFGPGTRLTVT.